The rows below give T cell receptor beta chains drawn from one sample of a study of graft-versus-host responses after intestinal transplantation. Antigen specificity for these receptors is unknown. Clones were sequenced by immunoSEQ multiplex PCR, and TCRdb holds only the in-frame ones, with some missing. The sample holds about 110,000 clones; 80% to 90% are singletons and the top ten take less than 0.85%. The sequencing here drew on unstimulated CD4+ T cells sorted from spleen or lymph node cells, taken before transplant. These receptors originate from a human donor who was the organ donor for an intestinal transplant. Each CDR3 is given with its conserved first and last residue. D genes are given only for firm matches. For some rows the clone size is stated as once, few or many, or as a class when expanded; others skip it.

V,D,J,size,length,CDR3,DNA
TRBV10-3,.,TRBJ2-3,few,15,CAIRSSWPGSDTQYF,TGTGCCATCAGGAGTTCTTGGCCTGGGTCAGATACGCAGTATTTT
TRBV5-1,.,TRBJ1-2,.,12,CASSPGGDGYTF,TGCGCCAGCAGCCCTGGGGGGGATGGCTACACCTTC
TRBV6-5,.,TRBJ2-3,.,15,CASSYFEGQTDTQYF,TGTGCCAGCAGTTACTTCGAAGGACAGACAGATACGCAGTATTTT
TRBV7-2,TRBD1,TRBJ1-1,once,12,CASSDRDTEAFF,TGTGCCAGCAGCGACAGGGACACTGAAGCTTTCTTT
TRBV7-8,TRBD2,TRBJ2-2,.,15,CASSLRTSGNGELFF,TGTGCCAGCAGCTTGAGGACTAGCGGGAATGGGGAGCTGTTTTTT
TRBV5-5,.,TRBJ2-7,.,13,CASSLERGYEQYF,TGTGCCAGCAGCTTGGAACGGGGCTACGAGCAGTACTTC
TRBV6-6,TRBD1,TRBJ1-1,.,14,CASRTGTANTEAFF,TGTGCCAGCAGGACAGGGACAGCGAACACTGAAGCTTTCTTT
TRBV7-7,.,TRBJ1-2,.,13,CASSSGLSYGYTF,TGTGCCAGCAGCTCAGGGTTGAGCTATGGCTACACCTTC
TRBV5-1,.,TRBJ2-5,.,12,CASSLEQETQYF,TGCGCCAGCAGCTTGGAGCAAGAGACCCAGTACTTC
TRBV5-1,.,TRBJ1-1,.,15,CASSIGVSGWAEAFF,TGCGCCAGCAGCATAGGGGTTTCGGGTTGGGCTGAAGCTTTCTTT
TRBV6-6,.,TRBJ1-2,.,11,CASSERRGYTF,TGTGCCAGCAGCGAACGGCGCGGCTACACCTTC
TRBV7-9,TRBD2,TRBJ2-3,.,15,CASSWGTRSTDTQYF,TGTGCCAGCAGCTGGGGGACTAGGAGCACAGATACGCAGTATTTT
TRBV7-2,.,TRBJ2-4,.,14,CASSLQGAKNIQYF,TGTGCCAGCAGCTTACAGGGGGCCAAAAACATTCAGTACTTC
TRBV5-1,TRBD1,TRBJ1-4,.,16,CASSFGQGVTNEKLFF,TGCGCCAGCAGCTTTGGACAGGGAGTAACTAATGAAAAACTGTTTTTT
TRBV18,.,TRBJ2-7,.,14,CASSHPGQSNEQYF,TGTGCCAGCTCCCACCCTGGACAGAGTAACGAGCAGTACTTC
TRBV2,.,TRBJ2-7,.,13,CASSRRVNYEQYF,TGTGCCAGCAGTCGGCGGGTTAATTACGAGCAGTACTTC
TRBV7-9,.,TRBJ1-2,.,15,CASSLRQGGSYGYTF,TGTGCCAGCAGCTTGAGGCAGGGCGGGAGCTATGGCTACACCTTC
TRBV7-9,.,TRBJ1-1,.,16,CASSLAGRGQNTEAFF,TGTGCCAGCAGCTTAGCGGGCAGGGGACAGAACACTGAAGCTTTCTTT
TRBV15,.,TRBJ2-7,.,13,CATSSGIFGEQYF,TGTGCCACCAGTTCCGGGATATTCGGCGAGCAGTACTTC
TRBV2,TRBD2,TRBJ2-7,.,16,CASSDGLAGNSYEQYF,TGTGCCAGCAGTGATGGTCTAGCGGGGAACTCCTACGAGCAGTACTTC
TRBV18,.,TRBJ1-1,.,16,CASSSRTAGDWTEAFF,TGTGCCAGCTCATCAAGAACCGCAGGGGATTGGACTGAAGCTTTCTTT
TRBV4-2,.,TRBJ1-1,.,13,CASSQRVNTEAFF,TGTGCCAGCAGCCAGAGGGTGAACACTGAAGCTTTCTTT
TRBV10-1,.,TRBJ1-1,.,14,CASRSGGSAPEAFF,TGCGCCAGCAGGAGTGGGGGGTCTGCCCCAGAAGCTTTCTTT
TRBV6-1,TRBD1,TRBJ1-1,.,14,CASSEVGGRTEAFF,TGTGCCAGCAGTGAAGTAGGGGGCCGGACTGAAGCTTTCTTT
TRBV7-3,.,TRBJ2-2,.,16,CASSLAGGALTGELFF,TGTGCCAGCAGCTTAGCCGGCGGAGCACTTACCGGGGAGCTGTTTTTT
TRBV27,TRBD1,TRBJ2-2,.,16,CASSFRQGWSTGELFF,TGTGCCAGCAGTTTCCGACAGGGATGGTCCACCGGGGAGCTGTTTTTT
TRBV9,.,TRBJ2-1,.,15,CASSPLGGLYNEQFF,TGTGCCAGCAGCCCCTTGGGGGGGCTCTACAATGAGCAGTTCTTC
TRBV10-3,.,TRBJ1-1,.,13,CAISYLGNTEAFF,TGTGCCATCAGCTATCTGGGGAACACTGAAGCTTTCTTT
TRBV6-5,TRBD1,TRBJ1-6,once,13,CASRQGRDSPLHF,TGTGCCAGCAGACAGGGGAGAGATTCACCCCTCCACTTT
TRBV9,.,TRBJ2-3,.,15,CASSVRTGRTDTQYF,TGTGCCAGCAGCGTCAGGACGGGCCGCACAGATACGCAGTATTTT
TRBV6-1,TRBD1,TRBJ1-2,.,14,CASSGTGQVYGYTF,TGTGCCAGCAGTGGAACCGGACAGGTCTATGGCTACACCTTC
TRBV19,TRBD1,TRBJ1-2,.,14,CASSPQDRKGGYTF,TGTGCCAGTAGTCCTCAGGACAGGAAAGGGGGCTACACCTTC
TRBV30,.,TRBJ2-5,once,13,CAWSFGGMETQYF,TGTGCCTGGAGTTTTGGGGGCATGGAGACCCAGTACTTC
TRBV5-5,TRBD2,TRBJ2-6,.,18,CASGRSGGLSSGANVLTF,TGTGCCAGCGGGCGTAGCGGGGGGCTTAGCTCTGGGGCCAACGTCCTGACTTTC
TRBV27,TRBD1,TRBJ1-1,.,16,CASVSIRDRGRTEAFF,TGTGCCAGCGTCTCGATCCGAGACAGGGGACGCACTGAAGCTTTCTTT
TRBV7-9,.,TRBJ2-7,.,12,CASSKAPQEQYF,TGTGCCAGCAGCAAGGCCCCTCAGGAGCAGTACTTC
TRBV18,TRBD1,TRBJ1-1,few,16,CASSPPVPGGNTEAFF,TGTGCCAGCTCACCACCGGTCCCAGGGGGAAACACTGAAGCTTTCTTT
TRBV9,.,TRBJ2-6,.,21,CASSEGPGGAGYGSGANVLTF,TGTGCCAGCAGCGAAGGCCCCGGGGGAGCGGGCTACGGCTCTGGGGCCAACGTCCTGACTTTC
TRBV10-3,.,TRBJ2-2,.,16,CATRDARRDLTGELFF,TGTGCCACCCGGGACGCCCGCAGGGATCTAACCGGGGAGCTGTTTTTT
TRBV5-1,.,TRBJ2-1,.,14,CASSLGAVYNEQFF,TGCGCCAGCAGCTTGGGGGCGGTATACAATGAGCAGTTCTTC
TRBV6-5,.,TRBJ2-5,.,12,CASSPQIETQYF,TGTGCCAGCAGCCCCCAAATAGAGACCCAGTACTTC
TRBV19,TRBD1,TRBJ1-1,.,13,CASHSGGGTEAFF,TGTGCCAGCCACTCAGGGGGCGGCACTGAAGCTTTCTTT
TRBV7-8,.,TRBJ1-3,few,16,CASSLQTVSSGNTIYF,TGTGCCAGCAGCTTACAGACAGTGAGCTCTGGAAACACCATATATTTT
TRBV28,.,TRBJ2-5,.,14,CASSWSGVRETQYF,TGTGCCAGCAGTTGGTCGGGGGTGCGAGAGACCCAGTACTTC
TRBV7-9,TRBD1,TRBJ1-2,few,14,CASSKGQGVYGYTF,TGTGCCAGCAGCAAGGGACAGGGGGTCTATGGCTACACCTTC
TRBV6-1,TRBD1,TRBJ1-5,.,15,CASSERGQPNQPQHF,TGTGCCAGCAGTGAAAGGGGACAGCCCAATCAGCCCCAGCATTTT
TRBV19,.,TRBJ2-2,.,13,CASSIAGTGELFF,TGTGCCAGTAGTATTGCGGGAACCGGGGAGCTGTTTTTT
TRBV6-1,TRBD1,TRBJ1-2,.,11,CASRGQGVYTF,TGTGCCAGCAGGGGACAGGGGGTCTACACCTTC
TRBV5-1,TRBD2,TRBJ2-1,.,16,CASSPLAGGRNNEQFF,TGCGCCAGCAGCCCGCTAGCGGGGGGGCGAAACAATGAGCAGTTCTTC
TRBV2,.,TRBJ2-1,.,11,CASGYYNEQFF,TGTGCCAGCGGGTACTACAATGAGCAGTTCTTC